Below are 16 T cell receptor beta chains sequenced from a single sample in a study of blood T cell repertoires in COVID-19. Sequencing used immunoSEQ multiplex PCR; TCRdb keeps in-frame clones, though not all of them. The profile shows 200,000 to 250,000 clones, about 85% of them singletons. Input material: peripheral blood. These receptors originate from a man aged 45-60 years who had recovered from COVID-19.

This chain joins TRBV7-2 and TRBJ2-7; perhaps TRBD2 as D (5 bases). Germline CDR1 SGHTA, CDR2 FQGNSA. Trimming pared 1 base from V and 2 bases from J, leaving 18 bases between. The length of the CDR3 is 17 residues. The CDR3 spells CASSLVSNGGLTYEQYF. The CDR3 DNA sequence: TGTGCCAGCAGCTTAGTCTCGAATGGCGGGTTAACCTACGAGCAGTACTTC.

The chain carries TRBV5-1 and TRBJ2-5, with 10 nucleotides matching TRBD1. The V gene end was trimmed by 4 bases and the J gene end by 5 bases; junction bases not matched to a gene: 2. The germline V gene has CDR1 SGHRS and CDR2 YFSETQ. There are 13 residues in the CDR3. For the CDR3, the DNA is TGCGCCAGCAGCGGACAGGGGGATGAGACCCAGTACTTC. Residues: CASSGQGDETQYF.

This clone appeared a few times. The chain joins TRBV6-6 to TRBJ2-7, with D hard to call. Trimming left V 8 bases short and J 6 bases short, with 14 bases between. CDR3 length equals 12 residues. The V gene's germline CDR1 is MNHNY and CDR2 SVGAGI (reference sequence). CDR3 sequence (DNA): TGTGCCAGCTACGGCGGCTTTGGCGAGCAGTACTTC. As protein: CASYGGFGEQYF.

The gene calls are TRBV28 and TRBJ2-7, with 13 positions matching TRBD2. With 6 bases clipped from V and 2 bases from J, the junction kept 7 bases outside the gene matches. This CDR3 has 16 amino acids. Germline V gene data show CDR1 as MDHEN and CDR2 as SYDVKM. The CDR3 nucleotides read TGTGCCAGCAGCCTCCAACTAGCGGGAGGGCCCTACGAGCAGTACTTC. Translating gives CASSLQLAGGPYEQYF. The whole variable domain, filled in from reference TRBV28 and TRBJ2-7, reads DVKVTQSSRYLVKRTGEKVFLECVQDMDHENMFWYRQDPGLGLRLIYFSYDVKMKEKGDIPEGYSVSREKKERFSLILESASTNQTSMYLCASSLQLAGGPYEQYFGPGTRLTVT.

The chain combines TRBV6-2 or TRBV6-3 with TRBJ1-6, with D unresolved. CDR1 and CDR2 from the germline V gene are MNHEY and SVGEGT. This CDR3 region has 15 residues. V gave up 5 bases and J gave up 8 bases, with 16 bases separating them. As DNA, the CDR3 is TGTGCCAGCAGTCTCCATGAGGGTCGAGATTCACCCCTCCACTTT. It translates to CASSLHEGRDSPLHF.

V usage is TRBV30 and J usage is TRBJ1-1; a possible D gene is TRBD1 (6 bases). V gave up 0 bases and J gave up 4 bases, with 12 bases separating them. Germline V gives CDR1 GTSNPN, CDR2 SVGIG (reference sequence). The CDR3 is 14 residues long. The CDR3 region is CAWSVPGRGTEAFF. CDR3 in DNA: TGTGCCTGGAGTGTACCTGGCAGGGGCACTGAAGCTTTCTTT.

The genes are TRBV7-9 and TRBJ2-3; TRBD2 matches at 7 bases. The CDR3 covers 15 residues. With 0 bases clipped from V and 6 bases from J, the junction kept 6 bases outside the gene matches. Germline V lookup: CDR1 SEHNR, CDR2 FQNEAQ (reference sequence). This CDR3 is CASSLAGAGEDTQYF. CDR3 nucleotide sequence: TGTGCCAGCAGCTTAGCGGGTGCGGGGGAGGATACGCAGTATTTT.

The chain recombines TRBV25-1 with TRBJ1-6, with D possibly TRBD1 on 5 matching bases. The CDR3 sequence is 13 residues long. CDR1 is MGHDK, CDR2 SYGVNS, per germline. Trimming cost V 5 bases and J 11 bases, with 13 bases left between them. The CDR3 protein is CASSPSGETPLHF. CDR3 in DNA: TGTGCCAGCAGTCCCTCGGGGGAGACACCCCTCCACTTT.

The rearrangement joins TRBV4-1 to TRBJ2-7, with 9 positions matching TRBD1. The CDR3 is 16 residues long. In germline, CDR1 is MGHRA, CDR2 YSYEKL. J was trimmed by 5 bases and V by 4 bases; bases with no gene match: 12. The CDR3 nucleotides read TGCGCCAGCAGCCCTCCCATGGGACAGGGTATTAACGAGCAGTACTTC. As protein: CASSPPMGQGINEQYF.

This chain connects TRBV18 to TRBJ2-7; TRBD2 is a possible D gene (5 bases). This CDR3 region has 14 residues. The germline CDR1 and CDR2 sequences are KGHSH and LQKENI. Trimming stripped 3 bases from V and 3 bases from J, with 12 bases between. The CDR3 nucleotides read TGTGCCAGCTCACCCGGACGTAGCGACTACGAGCAGTACTTC. This codes for CASSPGRSDYEQYF.

The chain links TRBV28 to TRBJ1-5; TRBD1 matches at 7 bases. Trimming cost V 6 bases and J 1 base; bases outside gene matches: 9. Germline V gene sequence: CDR1 MDHEN, CDR2 SYDVKM. The CDR3 consists of 16 residues. CDR3 nucleotides: TGTGCCAGCAGCGTTAGACAGGGACGAAGCAATCAGCCCCAGCATTTT. Protein: CASSVRQGRSNQPQHF. Based on the CDR3 plus reference TRBV28 and TRBJ1-5, the full variable domain is DVKVTQSSRYLVKRTGEKVFLECVQDMDHENMFWYRQDPGLGLRLIYFSYDVKMKEKGDIPEGYSVSREKKERFSLILESASTNQTSMYLCASSVRQGRSNQPQHFGDGTRLSIL.

J is TRBJ1-2 and V is TRBV6-5, with D uncertain. CDR3 size: 14 residues. Per the germline V gene, CDR1 is MNHEY and CDR2 is SVGAGI. The V gene lost 2 bases and the J gene lost 4 bases, with 11 bases spanning the gap. The CDR3, as DNA: TGTGCCAGCAGTTACACTGGTTCGAGCTATGGCTACACCTTC. Translated: CASSYTGSSYGYTF.

The chain couples TRBV7-2 to TRBJ2-3; D may be TRBD2 (6 bases). CDR1 is SGHTA and CDR2 is FQGNSA in the germline V gene. The CDR3 is made up of 16 amino acids. Deletions cut 3 bases from V and 1 base from J, with 14 bases between. CDR3 sequence reads: CASSFPGGTGTDTQYF. Written as DNA, the CDR3 is TGTGCCAGCAGCTTCCCTGGCGGGACTGGCACAGATACGCAGTATTTT.

The V and J genes are TRBV25-1 and TRBJ1-1, with unresolved D. Trimming cost V 7 bases and J 3 bases, with 12 bases left between them. This CDR3 is 13 amino acids long. CDR1 is MGHDK and CDR2 is SYGVNS in the germline V gene. In nucleotides, the CDR3 is TGTGCCAGCAATAGGGAGGGCGACACTGAAGCTTTCTTT. Translated, it gives CASNREGDTEAFF.

The rearrangement uses TRBV5-6 and TRBJ2-1; 15 bases map to TRBD2. With 3 bases clipped from V and 2 bases from J, the junction kept 6 bases outside the gene matches. This CDR3 comprises 18 residues. From germline, CDR1 is SGHDT and CDR2 YYEEEE. The CDR3 is CASSWRTSGRATYNEQFF. The CDR3 DNA follows: TGTGCCAGCAGCTGGAGGACTAGCGGGAGGGCCACCTACAATGAGCAGTTCTTC.

The rearrangement uses TRBV28 and TRBJ2-7; D might be TRBD1 (6 bases). There are 14 residues in the CDR3. In germline, CDR1 is MDHEN, CDR2 SYDVKM. V was pared by 9 bases and J by 7 bases, with 22 bases between. The CDR3 nucleotides are TGTGCCAGTGGACAGTTTTCCCCCCCTGGGGAGCAGTACTTC. Translation: CASGQFSPPGEQYF.